Below are 20 T cell receptor beta chains sequenced from a single sample in a study of blood T cell repertoires in COVID-19. Sequenced by immunoSEQ multiplex PCR; TCRdb stores in-frame clones only, minus some. The table has approximately 240,000 clones, just over 90% seen once. Sequenced: PBMCs or T cells enriched from blood (not recorded which). These TCRs come from a woman aged 18-29 years who had recovered from COVID-19.

The V gene is TRBV6-1, the J gene TRBJ1-3; D might be TRBD1 (5 bases). V lost 3 bases, J lost 2 bases, and 11 bases lay in between. The CDR3 sequence is 15 residues long. Germline V CDR1 and CDR2: MNHNS, SASEGT. The CDR3, as DNA: TGTGCCAGCAGTGACCTGATAGGGGCTGGAAACACCATATATTTT. It encodes CASSDLIGAGNTIYF.

CDR3 nucleotide sequence: TGTGCCAGCAGCTTAAGCGGGGGGGCAGGTGAGCAGTTCTTC. Translating gives CASSLSGGAGEQFF. The chain links TRBV7-6 to TRBJ2-1, with 10 nucleotides matching TRBD2. V lost 2 bases, J lost 9 bases, and 4 bases stayed unmatched. Germline V gene sequence: CDR1 SGHVS, CDR2 FNYEAQ. CDR3 length equals 14 residues.

The chain couples TRBV27 to TRBJ1-4, with TRBD1 identical over 8 bases. The trim removed 0 bases at V and 3 bases at J, leaving 6 bases unmatched. This CDR3 is built from 17 residues. The germline V gene encodes CDR1 MNHEY and CDR2 SMNVEV (reference sequence). The CDR3 coding sequence is TGTGCCAGCAGTTTATCGAACCCAGGGGGCGCTAATGAAAAACTGTTTTTT. Amino acid sequence: CASSLSNPGGANEKLFF.

The chain carries TRBV3-1 (or the pseudogene TRBV3-2) and TRBJ1-2; TRBD1 matches 7 bases. In germline, CDR1 is LGHDT, CDR2 YNNKEL (reference sequence). CDR3 size: 15 residues. With V trimmed by 5 bases and J by 4 bases, 10 bases remained unmatched. The CDR3 coding sequence is TGTGCCAGCAGCGAGACCCGCAGGGGGTCCTATGGCTACACCTTC. This sequence encodes CASSETRRGSYGYTF.

The gene calls are TRBV4-1 and TRBJ1-2; the match to TRBD1 covers 12 bases. J gave up 8 bases and V 1 base, and 14 bases lay outside the gene matches. The CDR3 consists of 18 residues. Germline V gene data show CDR1 as MGHRA and CDR2 as YSYEKL. CDR3 nucleotides: TGCGCCAGCAGCCAAGTCGGAAAATCGGGACAGGGGGCGCGGGGCTACACCTTC. Amino acid sequence: CASSQVGKSGQGARGYTF.

The chain joins TRBV10-2 to TRBJ1-1, with D tentatively TRBD1 (6 bases). The germline gives CDR1 WSHSY, CDR2 SAAADI. This CDR3 is 13 amino acids long. V lost 8 bases and J lost 4, with 14 bases in between. CDR3: CASGTGGATEAFF. CDR3 sequence (DNA): TGCGCCAGCGGTACGGGGGGCGCCACTGAAGCTTTCTTT.

J is TRBJ1-4 and V is TRBV5-1; D ambiguous. CDR3 length equals 17 residues. Germline V gene sequence: CDR1 SGHRS, CDR2 YFSETQ. Trimming removed 2 bases from V and 2 bases from J, with 16 bases in between. CDR3 region: CASSFESQVATNEKLFF. In DNA, the CDR3 is TGCGCCAGCAGCTTTGAGTCCCAGGTCGCGACTAATGAAAAACTGTTTTTT.

CDR3 in DNA: TGTGCCAGCAGCTGGGGACAGGGCTCCTACGAGCAGTACTTC. This gives the protein CASSWGQGSYEQYF. This chain uses TRBV11-2 with TRBJ2-7; 9 nucleotides align to TRBD1. The CDR3 covers 14 residues. CDR1 SGHAT and CDR2 FQNNGV come from the germline V gene. The V gene end was trimmed by 4 bases and the J gene end by 0 bases; junction bases not matched to a gene: 1.

This clone occurred a few times. J is TRBJ2-7 and V is TRBV5-4; TRBD2 might be the D (6 bases). V lost 0 bases, J lost 5 bases, and 12 bases lay in between. Germline-derived CDR1 and CDR2 are SGHNT and YYREEE (reference sequence). This CDR3 comprises 14 residues. CDR3 region: CASSLEVGGNEQYF. Here the CDR3 DNA reads TGTGCCAGCAGCTTGGAAGTGGGAGGCAACGAGCAGTACTTC.

The rearrangement joins TRBV5-6 to TRBJ1-2; 7 bases are shared with TRBD1. Germline trimming cut 4 bases from V and 7 bases from J; bases unmatched to any gene: 7. Germline V gene data show CDR1 as SGHDT and CDR2 as YYEEEE. CDR3 length equals 13 residues. The CDR3 nucleotides read TGTGCCAGCAGCCGAGACAGGGCCAGTGGCTACACCTTC. Translating gives CASSRDRASGYTF.

V and J are TRBV27 and TRBJ1-2; D perhaps matches TRBD1 (5 bases). The CDR3 loop spans 15 amino acids. Trimming stripped 4 bases from V and 4 bases from J, with 16 bases between. The V gene's germline CDR1 is MNHEY and CDR2 SMNVEV (reference sequence). This chain's CDR3 is CASSSQDGDPYGYTF. The CDR3, as DNA: TGTGCCAGCAGTTCACAGGATGGTGACCCCTATGGCTACACCTTC.

For the CDR3, the DNA is TGTGCCAGCTCACCGGGAGTCATTAGCCGGGAGCTGTTTTTT. It codes for CASSPGVISRELFF. The V gene is TRBV18, the J gene TRBJ2-2, with TRBD2 as a possible D gene (5 bases). The CDR3 is 14 residues long. The germline gives CDR1 KGHSH, CDR2 LQKENI. V was shortened by 3 bases and J by 9 bases, with 14 bases between the two germline ends.

This chain connects TRBV3-1 (or the pseudogene TRBV3-2) to TRBJ2-3; 14 nucleotides agree with TRBD2. The CDR3 is 15 residues long. In germline, CDR1 is LGHDT, CDR2 YNNKEL (reference sequence). Trimming at V came to 5 bases and at J to 9 bases, leaving 7 bases not matched to a gene. CDR3 DNA sequence: TGTGCCAGCAGCGATGGGGGACTAGCGGGAGTGACGCAGTATTTT. It translates to CASSDGGLAGVTQYF.

This clone has just one count. This chain connects TRBV19 to TRBJ1-2, with TRBD1 matching 7 bases. Trimming removed 3 bases from V and 8 bases from J; junction bases left unmatched: 12. This CDR3 has 15 residues. In germline, CDR1 is LNHDA, CDR2 SQIVND (reference sequence). The CDR3 here is CASSIALRQGWGYTF. The CDR3 DNA reads TGTGCCAGTAGTATCGCCCTCAGACAGGGTTGGGGCTACACCTTC.

The chain uses TRBV18 and TRBJ1-1; a possible D gene is TRBD1 (5 bases). The CDR3 has 16 amino acids. Trimming took off 0 bases at V and 4 bases at J, with 15 bases between the two ends. Germline V gene sequence: CDR1 KGHSH, CDR2 LQKENI. The CDR3, as DNA: TGTGCCAGCTCACCACCTCTAACAGGATACGGCACTGAAGCTTTCTTT. This translates into CASSPPLTGYGTEAFF.

The J gene is TRBJ2-7, the V gene TRBV9, with TRBD1 matching 7 bases. The CDR3 contains 12 residues. Germline CDR1 SGDLS, CDR2 YYNGEE. The ends lost 3 bases at V and 7 bases at J; junction bases unmatched: 4. The CDR3 DNA is TGTGCCAGCAGCGAAACAGGGGTGGAGCAGTACTTC. It yields the protein CASSETGVEQYF.

V usage is TRBV5-4 and J usage is TRBJ2-3, with 10 bases matching TRBD2. CDR3 length equals 17 residues. The germline V gene encodes CDR1 SGHNT and CDR2 YYREEE (reference sequence). V was clipped by 0 bases and J by 1 base; unmatched bases: 5. In nucleotides, the CDR3 is TGTGCCAGCAGCTTGGCCGGGACTAGCGCAGGCACAGATACGCAGTATTTT. Protein product: CASSLAGTSAGTDTQYF.

This clone occurred a few times. This chain links TRBV19 with TRBJ2-2; D perhaps matches TRBD2 (5 bases). CDR1 is LNHDA and CDR2 is SQIVND in the germline V gene (reference sequence). Trimming stripped 11 bases from V and 5 bases from J, with 15 bases between. CDR3 length: 13 amino acids. The CDR3 DNA reads as TGTGCCTCCTCCGGGGTTTCAACCGGGGAGCTGTTTTTT. Translating gives CASSGVSTGELFF.

This clone was detected only once. The chain is built from TRBV6-2 or TRBV6-3 and TRBJ2-3, with D possibly matching TRBD2 (6 bases). The V gene lost 0 bases and the J gene lost 0 bases, with 7 bases spanning the gap. CDR3 length: 15 amino acids. Germline V gene data show CDR1 as MNHEY and CDR2 as SVGEGT. The CDR3 DNA follows: TGTGCCAGCAGTTACTCGGGGGGTAGCACAGATACGCAGTATTTT. It codes for CASSYSGGSTDTQYF.

The chain uses TRBV6-1 and TRBJ1-5; D is unresolved. This CDR3 is built from 18 residues. Germline CDR1 reads MNHNS; CDR2 reads SASEGT. Trimming left V 0 bases short and J 0 bases short, with 15 bases between. The CDR3 is CASSEALPGFYSNQPQHF. The CDR3 DNA is TGTGCCAGCAGTGAAGCGCTTCCGGGTTTTTATAGCAATCAGCCCCAGCATTTT.